These 2 T cell receptor beta chains were all obtained from the same sample, sequenced in a study of shared clonotypes between healthy human individuals. Measured with immunoSEQ multiplex PCR; TCRdb has only the in-frame clones, and not every one. This table has about 2.3 million clones, just under 95% appearing once. Sequenced sample: naive CD4+ T cells from PBMCs. Specified subset: CD45RA+ positively selected. These receptors originate from a man aged 18 to 30 in good health. Some clones in this sample may be carry-over from other donors' samples.

The V and J genes are TRBV6-1 and TRBJ1-1; D might be TRBD1 (6 bases). CDR1 and CDR2 (germline): MNHNS, SASEGT. CDR3 size: 14 residues. Trimming stripped 6 bases from V and 1 base from J, with 12 bases between. CDR3 sequence (DNA): TGTGCCAGCAGCGCGGGACACCCGAACACTGAAGCTTTCTTT. It encodes CASSAGHPNTEAFF.

The chain recombines TRBV27 with TRBJ2-1, with 11 positions matching TRBD2. V trimming: 1 base; J trimming: 0 bases; junction bases outside the gene matches: 5. Germline CDR1 MNHEY, CDR2 SMNVEV (reference sequence). This CDR3 spans 18 amino acids. CDR3 loop: CASSLYSGRALSYNEQFF. CDR3 DNA sequence: TGTGCCAGCAGTTTATATAGCGGGAGGGCCCTCTCCTACAATGAGCAGTTCTTC.